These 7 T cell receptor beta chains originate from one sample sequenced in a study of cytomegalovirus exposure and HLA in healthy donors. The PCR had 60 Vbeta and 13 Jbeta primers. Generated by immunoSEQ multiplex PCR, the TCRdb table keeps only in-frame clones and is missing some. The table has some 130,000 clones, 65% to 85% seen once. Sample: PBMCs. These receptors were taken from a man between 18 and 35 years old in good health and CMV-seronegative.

For the CDR3, the DNA is TGTGCCAGCAGCTTGGAACAGGCCAGGGGAACTGAAGCTTTCTTT. It translates to CASSLEQARGTEAFF. The chain is built from TRBV5-4 and TRBJ1-1, with a weak D call TRBD1 (6 bases). V shed 0 bases and J shed 5 bases, with 14 bases lying between them. Germline values: CDR1 SGHNT, CDR2 YYREEE (reference sequence). The CDR3 contains 15 residues. The complete variable domain, with remaining parts taken from reference TRBV5-4 and TRBJ1-1, reads ETGVTQSPTHLIKTRGQQVTLRCSSQSGHNTVSWYQQALGQGPQFIFQYYREEENGRGNFPPRFSGLQFPNYSSELNVNALELDDSALYLCASSLEQARGTEAFFGQGTRLTVV.

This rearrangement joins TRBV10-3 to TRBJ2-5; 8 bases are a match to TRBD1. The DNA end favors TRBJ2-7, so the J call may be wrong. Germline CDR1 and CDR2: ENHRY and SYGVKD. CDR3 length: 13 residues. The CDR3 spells CAIQGALIYEQYF. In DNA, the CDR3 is TGTGCCATCCAGGGGGCTCTTATCTACGAGCAGTACTTC.

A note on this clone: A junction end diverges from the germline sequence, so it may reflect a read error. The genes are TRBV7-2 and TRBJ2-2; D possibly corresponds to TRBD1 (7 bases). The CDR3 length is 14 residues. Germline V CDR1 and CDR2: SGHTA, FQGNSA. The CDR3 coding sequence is TGTGCCAGCAGCCCGGACAGGTGGGCCGGGGGGCTGTTTTTT. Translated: CASSPDRWAGGLFF.

The CDR3 loop is CASSSPRTGTYNEQFF. CDR3 nucleotide sequence: TGTGCCAGCAGCTCCCCACGGACAGGGACCTACAATGAGCAGTTCTTC. The chain carries TRBV7-9 and TRBJ2-1; 8 positions match TRBD1. Germline CDR1 SEHNR, CDR2 FQNEAQ (reference sequence). V dropped 4 bases and J dropped 2; count of bases not matched to a gene: 7. This CDR3 contains 16 residues.

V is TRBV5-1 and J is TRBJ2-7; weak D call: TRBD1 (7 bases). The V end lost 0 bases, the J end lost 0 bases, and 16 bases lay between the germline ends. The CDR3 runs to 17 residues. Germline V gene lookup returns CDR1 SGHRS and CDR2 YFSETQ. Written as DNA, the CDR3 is TGCGCCAGCAGCTTGGGGGCGGGAAACAGGGGCTCCTACGAGCAGTACTTC. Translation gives CASSLGAGNRGSYEQYF.

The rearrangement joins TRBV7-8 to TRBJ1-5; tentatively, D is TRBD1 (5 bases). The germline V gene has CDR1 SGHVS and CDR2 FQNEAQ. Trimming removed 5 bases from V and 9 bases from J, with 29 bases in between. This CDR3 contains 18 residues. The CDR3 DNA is TGTGCCAGCAGCAGAGAATTAGCAGGGCTCAATCCGGATCGGCCCCAGCATTTT. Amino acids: CASSRELAGLNPDRPQHF.

The CDR3 DNA reads as TGTGCCAGCAGTCGGACAGGGGTGTCGGTCGAGCAGTACTTC. The encoded protein is CASSRTGVSVEQYF. This chain connects TRBV6-1 to TRBJ2-7; 9 bases agree with TRBD1. The junction had 8 bases not matched to a gene; V was cut back by 5 bases and J by 6 bases. This CDR3 comprises 14 residues. CDR1 and CDR2 from the germline V gene are MNHNS and SASEGT.